These 14 T cell receptor beta chains came from one sample sequenced in a study of blood T cell repertoires in COVID-19. Produced via immunoSEQ multiplex PCR; TCRdb's table is partial and in-frame only. The sample yields some 90,000 clones, about 85% seen once. The specimen sequenced was peripheral blood. The receptor source for this set is a man in his sixties with acute or convalescent COVID-19.

V usage is TRBV7-6 and J usage is TRBJ2-7, with D perhaps matching TRBD2 (7 bases). Trimming took off 5 bases at V and 2 bases at J, with 16 bases between the two ends. This CDR3 comprises 15 residues. CDR1 is SGHVS, CDR2 FNYEAQ, per germline. CDR3 in amino acids: CASSLGEGGTYEQYF. The CDR3 bases are TGTGCCAGCAGCCTGGGGGAGGGGGGAACCTACGAGCAGTACTTC.

The CDR3: CASSPPRRRPGDTQYF. The CDR3, as DNA: TGTGCCAGCTCACCGCCCCGCAGGAGGCCGGGCGATACGCAGTATTTT. J is TRBJ2-3 and V is TRBV18; weak D call: TRBD2 (5 bases). Germline V gene data show CDR1 as KGHSH and CDR2 as LQKENI. The CDR3 runs to 16 residues. V gave up 3 bases and J gave up 6 bases, with 19 bases separating them.

The chain's CDR3 is CAISEITGGGEAFF. CDR3 bases: TGTGCCATCAGTGAAATAACAGGGGGGGGTGAAGCTTTCTTT. V is TRBV10-3 and J is TRBJ1-1, with 8 positions matching TRBD1. The CDR3 is 14 amino acids. V lost 3 bases to trimming and J lost 7 bases; unmatched junction nucleotides: 7. Germline CDR1 and CDR2: ENHRY and SYGVKD.

This rearrangement joins TRBV15 to TRBJ2-7; the match to TRBD1 covers 9 bases. The V segment lost 8 bases and the J segment 1 base; nucleotides outside the gene matches: 6. Germline CDR1 is LNHNV and CDR2 is YYDKDF (reference sequence). This CDR3 spans 14 amino acids. The CDR3 reads CATSPGQGSYEQYF. CDR3 DNA sequence: TGTGCCACCTCCCCGGGACAGGGTTCCTACGAGCAGTACTTC.

The chain links TRBV10-3 to TRBJ2-1, with 11 bases lining up with TRBD2. The CDR3 sequence is 15 residues long. Germline CDR1 is ENHRY and CDR2 is SYGVKD. After removal of 6 bases from V and 7 bases from J, the junction contained 8 bases not matched to a gene. CDR3 in DNA: TGTGCCATCAGAACCCTAGCGGGAGGAGGGAATGAGCAGTTCTTC. Translated: CAIRTLAGGGNEQFF.

The rearrangement joins TRBV15 to TRBJ2-1; TRBD2 aligns across 9 bases. Germline assignment: CDR1 LNHNV and CDR2 YYDKDF (reference sequence). The J segment lost 8 bases and the V segment lost 4 bases, leaving 6 bases of the junction unmatched. The CDR3 totals 14 residues. In nucleotides, the CDR3 is TGTGCCACCAGCAATAGCGGGAGTTGGGATGAGCAGTTCTTC. Protein sequence: CATSNSGSWDEQFF.

This chain links TRBV7-8 with TRBJ1-5; D ambiguous. Germline CDR1 is SGHVS and CDR2 is FQNEAQ. Trimming removed 1 base at V and 5 bases at J, with 12 bases between. CDR3 length: 15 amino acids. CDR3 loop: CASSLVEVNHQPQHF. The CDR3 DNA sequence: TGTGCCAGCAGCTTAGTGGAGGTTAACCATCAGCCCCAGCATTTT.

The rearrangement uses TRBV13 and TRBJ1-2, with a possible D match to TRBD1 (5 bases). This CDR3 spans 14 amino acids. The germline V gene has CDR1 PRHDT and CDR2 FYEKMQ (reference sequence). Between the trimmed V and J ends, which lost 2 bases and 4 bases, there was a span of 11 bases. As DNA, the CDR3 is TGTGCCAGCAGCTTACCAGGGTTGGGCTATGGCTACACCTTC. It yields the protein CASSLPGLGYGYTF.

The rearrangement uses TRBV13 and TRBJ1-1; 7 nucleotides agree with TRBD1. Looked up from germline, CDR1 is PRHDT and CDR2 is FYEKMQ (reference sequence). CDR3 length: 14 amino acids. Unmatched junction bases numbered 5, after V lost 6 bases and J lost 1 base. CDR3 residues: CASRGDSWNTEAFF. The CDR3 DNA reads TGTGCCAGCAGGGGGGACAGTTGGAACACTGAAGCTTTCTTT.

The chain is built from TRBV6-1 and TRBJ1-5; D unresolved. The CDR3 consists of 16 residues. CDR1 is MNHNS and CDR2 is SASEGT in the germline V gene. V was pared by 4 bases and J by 3 bases, with 16 bases between. CDR3 sequence: CASSVRPTQLNQPQHF. In DNA, the CDR3 is TGTGCCAGCAGTGTAAGGCCTACACAGCTCAATCAGCCCCAGCATTTT.

This clone has only a few counts. V and J are TRBV11-3 and TRBJ2-3, with D perhaps matching TRBD2 (6 bases). The V end was cut by 4 bases, the J end by 5 bases, with 19 bases between. The germline CDR1 and CDR2 sequences are SGHNT and YENEEA. The CDR3 has 16 residues. The CDR3 protein is CASSSDPLGGKDTQYF. DNA of the CDR3: TGTGCCAGCAGCTCCGACCCTCTTGGCGGGAAAGATACGCAGTATTTT.

The V call is TRBV7-9, the J call TRBJ2-1; TRBD1 might be the D (5 bases). The CDR3 runs 19 residues. V was cut by 2 bases and J by 3 bases, with 23 bases left in between. Germline CDR1 and CDR2: SEHNR and FQNEAQ (reference sequence). The CDR3 sequence is CASSLPQALRTPDYNEQFF. The CDR3 DNA follows: TGTGCCAGCAGCTTACCGCAGGCTCTTCGGACACCTGACTACAATGAGCAGTTCTTC.

The chain uses TRBV3-1 (or the pseudogene TRBV3-2) and TRBJ1-1, with D uncertain. Deletions cut 0 bases from V and 0 bases from J, with 8 bases between. Germline V gives CDR1 LGHDT, CDR2 YNNKEL (reference sequence). This CDR3 contains 15 residues. The CDR3 here is CASSQEARVNTEAFF. CDR3 coding DNA: TGTGCCAGCAGCCAAGAAGCAAGAGTGAACACTGAAGCTTTCTTT.

The rearrangement joins TRBV4-3 to TRBJ1-4; D remains ambiguous. Per the germline V gene, CDR1 is LGHNA and CDR2 is YSLEER. Trimming shortened V by 0 bases and J by 7 bases, and 15 bases separated the two germline ends. CDR3 length: 16 amino acids. CDR3 amino acids: CASSQDTRPTGEKLFF. The CDR3 coding sequence is TGCGCCAGCAGCCAAGATACTCGACCAACGGGTGAAAAACTGTTTTTT.